This TCR beta chain was obtained from a study of OX40 agonist ivuxolimab in advanced cancers. Generated by immunoSEQ multiplex PCR, the TCRdb table keeps only in-frame clones and is missing some. The table records about 27,000 clones, under 80% of them present only once. Germline CDR1 SGHNT, CDR2 YENEEA. Trimming removed 5 bases from V and 2 bases from J; junction bases left unmatched: 10. This CDR3 is 16 amino acids long. V is TRBV11-3 and J is TRBJ2-5, with 8 bases fitting TRBD1. The sample in question was CD4+ or CD8+ T cells sorted from blood, obtained in a trial of the OX40 agonist ivuxolimab. This clonotype was sampled from an adult with an advanced solid tumor such as melanoma, head and neck, liver or kidney cancer. Here the CDR3 reads CASSPRQGTWQETQYF. In DNA form, the CDR3 reads TGTGCCAGCAGCCCCCGACAGGGGACGTGGCAAGAGACCCAGTACTTC.